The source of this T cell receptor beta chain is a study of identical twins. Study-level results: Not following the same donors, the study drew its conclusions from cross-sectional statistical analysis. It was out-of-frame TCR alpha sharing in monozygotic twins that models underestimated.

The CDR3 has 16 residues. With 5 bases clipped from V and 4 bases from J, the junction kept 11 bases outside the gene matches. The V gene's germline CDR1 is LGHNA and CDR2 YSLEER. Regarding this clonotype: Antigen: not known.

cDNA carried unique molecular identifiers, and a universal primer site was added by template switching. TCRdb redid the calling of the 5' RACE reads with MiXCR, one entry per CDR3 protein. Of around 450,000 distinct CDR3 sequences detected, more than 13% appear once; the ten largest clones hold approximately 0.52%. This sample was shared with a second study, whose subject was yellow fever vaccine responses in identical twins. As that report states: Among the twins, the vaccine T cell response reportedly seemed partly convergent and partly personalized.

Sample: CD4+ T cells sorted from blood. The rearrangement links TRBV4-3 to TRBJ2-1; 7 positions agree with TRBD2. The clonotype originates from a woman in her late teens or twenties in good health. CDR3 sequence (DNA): TGCGCCAGCAGCTCAGTACGGGCTAGCGGTTACAATGAGCAGTTCTTC. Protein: CASSSVRASGYNEQFF.